The T cell receptor (beta chain) described here comes from a study of blood T cell repertoires in COVID-19. The overall study: Whether acute or convalescent, the COVID-19 samples came from the United States, Italy and Spain. From T cells, B-cell-depleted T cells, or PBMCs came the material, which was cDNA or gDNA.

Original analysis: Nucleated cell number was recorded as an estimate derived from reference gene primer amplification. The table came from immunoSEQ multiplex PCR; TCRdb's copy has only in-frame clones and leaves some out. Clonal size and the V and J genes are those of that table, whereas D and trimming came from the DNA. The repertoire holds 55,000 to 65,000 clones, with approximately 86% as singletons. The clonotype comes from a man in his fifties or sixties with acute or convalescent COVID-19. The material sequenced was peripheral blood.

CDR3 sequence: CASSVEGEGVRYTF. For the CDR3, the DNA is TGCGCCAGCAGCGTCGAGGGGGAAGGAGTTCGCTACACCTTC. The V gene is TRBV5-1, the J gene TRBJ1-2, with D possibly matching TRBD1 (6 bases). The V end was cut by 4 bases, the J end by 9 bases, with 19 bases between. The CDR3 spans 14 residues. Germline lookup yields CDR1 SGHRS and CDR2 YFSETQ.